These 4 T cell receptor beta chains were sequenced from one sample in a study of blood T cell repertoires in COVID-19 (dated by TCRdb to 2018 to 2020). Library method: the immunoSEQ multiplex PCR assay. Drawn from immuneACCESS, this table holds only the in-frame rearrangements with V and J called that TCRdb kept. Clones are partly lost; checked studies trace under half to an unresolved V gene and leave the rest unexplained. For this sample the table gives about 140,000 clones, of which more than 75% were detected only once. Over 9% of the sample goes to the ten largest clones. The sequencing input was PBMCs or T cells enriched from blood (not recorded which). The source of these receptors is a man in his 60s who had recovered from COVID-19.

This clone is a singleton in its sample. The genes are TRBV28 and TRBJ1-2; D may be TRBD1 (6 bases). The CDR3 sequence is 13 residues long. V lost 2 bases and J 8 bases, leaving 12 bases between the germline ends. Germline CDR1 reads MDHEN; CDR2 reads SYDVKM. The DNA of the CDR3 is TGTGCCAGCAGTTTACCAGGGGTCGGGGGCTACACCTTC. Encoded protein: CASSLPGVGGYTF.

The CDR3 DNA sequence: TGTGCCAGCAGTCGGGGACAGGGATACGAGCAGTACTTC. Translating gives CASSRGQGYEQYF. This chain joins TRBV2 and TRBJ2-7; TRBD1 matches 9 bases. V shed 5 bases and J 4 bases; nucleotides not matched to a gene: 3. Per the germline V gene, CDR1 is SNHLY and CDR2 is FYNNEI. The CDR3 runs to 13 residues.

The chain joins TRBV6-2 or TRBV6-3 to TRBJ2-2; D not resolved. The CDR3 is made up of 14 amino acids. Germline V lookup: CDR1 MNHEY, CDR2 SVGEGT. Trimming stripped 2 bases from V and 9 bases from J, with 13 bases between. This chain's CDR3 is CASSYPSPTRELFF. As DNA, the CDR3 is TGTGCCAGCAGTTACCCGTCTCCTACGAGGGAGCTGTTTTTT.

CDR3 loop: CASSQGGGDNQPQHF. In DNA, the CDR3 is TGTGCCAGCAGCCAAGGGGGAGGGGACAATCAGCCCCAGCATTTT. The chain combines TRBV3-1 (or the pseudogene TRBV3-2) with TRBJ1-5, with a tentative D call TRBD1 (5 bases). The V gene lost 1 base and the J gene lost 3 bases, with 10 bases spanning the gap. In germline, CDR1 is LGHDT, CDR2 YNNKEL (reference sequence). The CDR3 sequence is 15 residues long.